These 21 T cell receptor beta chains came from one sample sequenced in a study of blood T cells in healthy people across ages. A J-beta primer mix and a sample-barcoded 5' primer were used in a second PCR of roughly 6 to 12 cycles. Via MiXCR, TCRdb re-called the 5' RACE reads, giving one row per CDR3 protein. This sample has some 1.5 million distinct CDR3 sequences; 42% occur once, and the top ten carry approximately 4.1%. Sequencing used blood. The source is a woman aged 18-30 years in good health.

This sequence joins TRBV10-3 and TRBJ1-2; 7 nucleotides agree with TRBD1. The V gene's germline CDR1 is ENHRY and CDR2 SYGVKD. V dropped 3 bases and J dropped 7; count of bases not matched to a gene: 8. This CDR3 is 14 amino acids long. This CDR3 is CAISEKTGIGGYTF. The CDR3 nucleotides read TGTGCCATCAGTGAAAAGACAGGGATCGGTGGCTACACCTTC.

Regarding this clonotype: An end of the junction does not agree with germline; a read error may underlie this. The chain links TRBV12-3 or TRBV12-4 to TRBJ1-3, with unresolved D. CDR3 length: 14 amino acids. Here the CDR3 DNA reads TGTGCCAGTGACCGAATCCCGTCTGGAGACACCATATATTTT. It translates to CASDRIPSGDTIYF.

The chain joins TRBV2 to TRBJ1-6, with TRBD1 matching 8 bases. The CDR3 loop spans 16 amino acids. V lost 3 bases and J lost 3; bases outside the gene matches: 4. Per germline, CDR1 SNHLY and CDR2 FYNNEI. CDR3 in amino acids: CASSERQGFYNSPLHF. CDR3 sequence (DNA): TGTGCCAGCAGTGAGAGACAGGGGTTCTATAATTCACCCCTCCACTTT.

This clonotype was seen more than once but under ten times. The chain links TRBV25-1 to TRBJ2-7; D is uncertain. CDR1 and CDR2 from the germline V gene are MGHDK and SYGVNS. The ends were cut back, 2 bases at V and 0 bases at J, with 8 bases in the middle. The CDR3 totals 14 residues. Here the CDR3 reads CASSEGENSYEQYF. In nucleotides, the CDR3 is TGTGCCAGCAGTGAAGGGGAAAACTCCTACGAGCAGTACTTC.

The genes are TRBV12-3 or TRBV12-4 and TRBJ1-1, with a tentative D call TRBD1 (5 bases). The CDR3 extends over 16 amino acids. V lost 6 bases and J 0 bases, leaving 17 bases between the germline ends. CDR3 loop: CASSKHPTELNTEAFF. CDR3 DNA sequence: TGTGCCAGCAGCAAACACCCGACAGAGCTGAACACTGAAGCTTTCTTT.

This chain connects TRBV28 to TRBJ2-3; TRBD2 matches 8 bases. Germline assignment: CDR1 MDHEN and CDR2 SYDVKM. This CDR3 is built from 14 residues. With V trimmed by 8 bases and J by 6 bases, 10 bases remained unmatched. CDR3 sequence (DNA): TGTGCCAGCGTGGCGGGAGGCCCTGGGGATACGCAGTATTTT. This gives the protein CASVAGGPGDTQYF.

This clonotype was observed a few times. The chain has TRBV24-1 and TRBJ2-1; D might be TRBD2 (6 bases). The length of the CDR3 is 12 residues. The V gene lost 4 bases and the J gene lost 8 bases, with 8 bases spanning the gap. Per the germline V gene, CDR1 is KGHDR and CDR2 is SFDVKD. CDR3 sequence (DNA): TGTGCCACCAGTGACACGGGGGATGAGCAGTTCTTC. Amino acids: CATSDTGDEQFF.

The genes are TRBV7-9 and TRBJ2-1; 8 bases align to TRBD2. V was clipped by 0 bases and J by 2 bases; unmatched bases: 3. The CDR3 is 16 amino acids. Germline V lookup: CDR1 SEHNR, CDR2 FQNEAQ (reference sequence). Here the CDR3 reads CASSLAGGRTYNEQFF. The CDR3 nucleotides are TGTGCCAGCAGCTTAGCTGGCGGGAGGACCTACAATGAGCAGTTCTTC.

This clonotype has a count of ten or more. The chain employs TRBV10-3 and TRBJ2-1, with D unclear. The ends were cut back, 5 bases at V and 2 bases at J, with 10 bases in the middle. The CDR3 runs 14 residues. Germline CDR1 is ENHRY and CDR2 is SYGVKD. The CDR3 protein is CAISLGPPYNEQFF. The CDR3, as DNA: TGTGCCATCAGTCTGGGTCCCCCCTACAATGAGCAGTTCTTC.

The chain links TRBV4-2 to TRBJ2-5; D is perhaps TRBD2 (6 bases). The CDR3 is 14 amino acids. V dropped 0 bases and J dropped 4 bases, with 9 bases sitting between them. Germline V gene data show CDR1 as LGHNA and CDR2 as YNFKEQ. CDR3 region: CASSQDSSAETQYF. Here the CDR3 DNA reads TGTGCCAGCAGCCAAGATTCTAGCGCAGAGACCCAGTACTTC.

This chain uses TRBV20-1 with TRBJ2-7; TRBD2 matches at 13 bases. J gave up 5 bases and V 6 bases, and 7 bases lay outside the gene matches. This CDR3 is 14 amino acids long. Germline CDR1 and CDR2: DFQATT and SNEGSKA (reference sequence). CDR3 amino acids: CSARTSGSFDEQYF. CDR3 sequence (DNA): TGCAGTGCCCGGACTAGCGGGAGTTTCGACGAGCAGTACTTC.

CDR3 residues: CASSFQGLGSLEQYF. CDR3 DNA sequence: TGTGCCAGCAGTTTCCAGGGACTAGGCTCTCTCGAGCAGTACTTC. This chain uses TRBV27 with TRBJ2-7; 8 nucleotides line up with TRBD2. The CDR3 contains 15 residues. The V and J ends lost 3 bases and 6 bases, in that order; junction bases with no gene match: 10. Germline V CDR1 and CDR2: MNHEY, SMNVEV (reference sequence).

This clonotype was detected a few times. The J gene is TRBJ2-1, the V gene TRBV4-1, with D uncertain. V was trimmed by 3 bases and J by 7 bases, leaving 7 bases between them. Per germline, CDR1 MGHRA and CDR2 YSYEKL. This CDR3 comprises 12 residues. The CDR3 region is CASSQRRNEQFF. For the CDR3, the DNA is TGCGCCAGCAGCCAGCGTCGGAATGAGCAGTTCTTC.

The gene calls are TRBV19 and TRBJ2-1; TRBD2 matches 9 bases. Germline trimming cut 9 bases from V and 10 bases from J; bases unmatched to any gene: 10. The germline CDR1 and CDR2 sequences are LNHDA and SQIVND (reference sequence). The length of the CDR3 is 13 residues. In DNA form, the CDR3 reads TGTGCCAGCTTAGCGGGAGACTCCTACGAGCAGTTCTTC. Translating gives CASLAGDSYEQFF.

The chain links TRBV6-4 to TRBJ2-1; D is unresolved. Trimming stripped 5 bases from V and 6 bases from J, with 17 bases between. The CDR3 covers 15 residues. Germline V gives CDR1 MRHNA, CDR2 SNTAGT. In DNA form, the CDR3 reads TGTGCCAGCAGTCTTGACCATACGGTATTCAATGAGCAGTTCTTC. It specifies CASSLDHTVFNEQFF.

The CDR3 sequence: CASSGQGRLIYEQYF. The DNA for the CDR3 is TGTGCCAGCAGCGGACAGGGACGTTTGATCTACGAGCAGTACTTC. The chain uses TRBV12-3 or TRBV12-4 and TRBJ2-4; 8 bases are shared with TRBD1. Near its end, the DNA agrees better with TRBJ2-7, so the J call may be wrong. The CDR3 has 15 amino acids.

This clonotype was picked up a small number of times. The chain has TRBV6-2 or TRBV6-3 and TRBJ1-1; TRBD1 aligns across 9 bases. The CDR3 is made up of 13 amino acids. V lost 6 bases and J lost 5; bases outside the gene matches: 4. Germline V CDR1 and CDR2: MNHEY, SVGEGT. The CDR3 sequence: CASRGTGRTEAFF. The CDR3 DNA sequence: TGTGCCAGCAGGGGGACAGGGAGGACTGAAGCTTTCTTT.

This clonotype came up a few times. The chain is built from TRBV7-2 and TRBJ1-1, with 7 bases matching TRBD1. V lost 5 bases, J lost 3 bases, and 6 bases stayed unmatched. Germline V gene lookup returns CDR1 SGHTA and CDR2 FQGNSA. The CDR3 loop spans 14 amino acids. CDR3 in amino acids: CASSPRGQHTEAFF. The CDR3, as DNA: TGTGCCAGCAGCCCTAGGGGGCAGCACACTGAAGCTTTCTTT. The complete variable domain, with remaining parts taken from reference TRBV7-2 and TRBJ1-1, reads GAGVSQSPSNKVTEKGKDVELRCDPISGHTALYWYRQSLGQGLEFLIYFQGNSAPDKSGLPSDRFSAERTGGSVSTLTIQRTQQEDSAVYLCASSPRGQHTEAFFGQGTRLTVV.

This chain joins TRBV27 and TRBJ2-1, with 9 bases lining up with TRBD2. This CDR3 has 16 residues. Per the germline V gene, CDR1 is MNHEY and CDR2 is SMNVEV (reference sequence). V lost 2 bases, J lost 3 bases, and 5 bases stayed unmatched. Here the CDR3 reads CASSLTSGRFYNEQFF. The DNA for the CDR3 is TGTGCCAGCAGTTTAACCAGCGGGAGGTTCTACAATGAGCAGTTCTTC.

The chain couples TRBV7-2 to TRBJ2-1; 9 positions match TRBD2. V dropped 5 bases and J dropped 2; count of bases not matched to a gene: 7. The CDR3 contains 16 residues. CDR1 is SGHTA, CDR2 FQGNSA, per germline. Here the CDR3 reads CASSPLGTSTYNEQFF. The CDR3 nucleotides are TGTGCCAGCAGCCCCCTGGGGACTAGCACCTACAATGAGCAGTTCTTC.

This clonotype was observed a handful of times. At one of its ends the junction is not consistent with the germline gene, which may arise from a read error. The chain uses TRBV5-1 and TRBJ2-3; TRBD2 matches 14 bases. There are 16 residues in the CDR3. Germline V gene sequence: CDR1 SGHRS, CDR2 YFSETQ. The CDR3 sequence: CASSPGTSGSSDTQYF. The CDR3, as DNA: TGCGCCAGCAGCCCAGGGACTAGCGGGAGTTCAGACACGCAGTATTTT.